The next 27 T cell receptor beta chains were all read from a single sample in a study of identical twins' blood T cells. TCRdb recomputed calls from the 5' RACE reads with MiXCR, one row per CDR3 protein. The sample gives 350,000 to 400,000 distinct CDR3 sequences, over 25% of which show up once; 6.1% is in the top ten. Sequencing used PBMCs. Receptors originate from a woman aged 18-49 years in good health.

This clonotype was detected a few times. The J gene is TRBJ1-5, the V gene TRBV10-3, with 8 bases aligning to TRBD1. This CDR3 is 15 amino acids long. Germline loops: CDR1 ENHRY, CDR2 SYGVKD. With V trimmed by 10 bases and J by 5 bases, 13 bases remained unmatched. Here the CDR3 reads CATRVGGRGHQPQHF. The CDR3 nucleotides are TGTGCCACCAGAGTCGGTGGCAGGGGGCATCAGCCCCAGCATTTT.

The chain joins TRBV12-3 or TRBV12-4 to TRBJ1-3, with D maybe TRBD1 (6 bases). The CDR3 length is 14 residues. V was shortened by 6 bases and J by 4 bases, with 13 bases between the two germline ends. DNA of the CDR3: TGTGCCAGCAGCTATACAGGGTTCGGAAACACCATATATTTT. It is translated as CASSYTGFGNTIYF.

The genes are TRBV20-1 and TRBJ1-2; 12 bases line up with TRBD1. Germline CDR1 reads DFQATT; CDR2 reads SNEGSKA (reference sequence). CDR3 size: 16 residues. V shed 5 bases and J 7 bases; nucleotides not matched to a gene: 14. CDR3 protein: CSALLTRDRGRSGYTF. In DNA form, the CDR3 reads TGCAGTGCTTTGCTTACCCGGGACAGGGGGCGGAGTGGCTACACCTTC.

This chain joins TRBV5-1 and TRBJ1-1; TRBD1 matches 7 bases. CDR3 length: 16 amino acids. Germline CDR1 is SGHRS and CDR2 is YFSETQ. With 2 bases clipped from V and 2 bases from J, the junction kept 9 bases outside the gene matches. Here the CDR3 DNA reads TGCGCCAGCAGCTTCGGGAAAACAGGGGCCAACACTGAAGCTTTCTTT. This translates into CASSFGKTGANTEAFF.

The rearrangement links TRBV7-8 to TRBJ2-2, with TRBD1 matching 8 bases. The CDR3 runs to 14 residues. The J segment lost 3 bases and the V segment lost 10 bases, leaving 7 bases of the junction unmatched. Germline lookup yields CDR1 SGHVS and CDR2 FQNEAQ. DNA for the CDR3: TGTGCCATCCAGGGGGCTCTTTACACCGGGGAGCTGTTTTTT. The encoded protein is CAIQGALYTGELFF.

This clonotype was counted only a few times. J is TRBJ1-5 and V is TRBV7-9; possibly TRBD1 for D (5 bases). Germline assignment: CDR1 SEHNR and CDR2 FQNEAQ (reference sequence). Trimming shortened V by 5 bases and J by 7 bases, and 18 bases separated the two germline ends. This CDR3 has 15 amino acids. The CDR3 DNA reads as TGTGCCAGCAGCGCGTTCGACAGCATGGGGCAGCCCCAGCATTTT. Its protein is CASSAFDSMGQPQHF.

The chain employs TRBV18 and TRBJ2-3; tentative D call: TRBD2 (5 bases). The CDR3 spans 14 residues. CDR1 and CDR2 from the germline V gene are KGHSH and LQKENI. V lost 0 bases and J 1 base, leaving 5 bases between the germline ends. The CDR3 region is CASSPPEGTDTQYF. CDR3 sequence (DNA): TGTGCCAGCTCACCACCGGAGGGCACAGATACGCAGTATTTT.

The chain has TRBV10-3 and TRBJ2-7; D not resolved. The germline V gene has CDR1 ENHRY and CDR2 SYGVKD. Trimming removed 0 bases at V and 3 bases at J, with 15 bases between. The CDR3 loop spans 16 amino acids. The CDR3 bases are TGTGCCATCAGTGAGTCGAAGGGTCAGTTCTTCTACGAGCAGTACTTC. Translation gives CAISESKGQFFYEQYF.

This clonotype was counted between two and nine times. Given a much more abundant clone one base away, this may be a read error. This chain joins TRBV20-1 and TRBJ1-1; the D gene is possibly TRBD1 (5 bases). Per germline, CDR1 DFQATT and CDR2 SNEGSKA (reference sequence). This CDR3 is built from 13 residues. The CDR3 DNA reads as TGCAGTACTAGTTCAGGGATGAACACTGAAGCTTTCTTT. Protein product: CSTSSGMNTEAFF.

A few counts support this clonotype. The rearrangement links TRBV5-5 to TRBJ1-1; D gene uncertain. V was shortened by 2 bases and J by 8 bases, with 10 bases between the two germline ends. The CDR3 runs 12 residues. Germline CDR1 SGHKS, CDR2 YYEKEE (reference sequence). Here the CDR3 DNA reads TGTGCCAGCAGCTTCGTGGCGGAGGAAGCTTTCTTT. It translates to CASSFVAEEAFF.

The chain carries TRBV6-1 and TRBJ1-5; D gene uncertain. This CDR3 comprises 16 residues. The germline V and J ends were trimmed by 2 bases and 1 base, with 12 bases remaining between them. Germline-derived CDR1 and CDR2 are MNHNS and SASEGT. The CDR3 DNA sequence: TGTGCCAGCAGTGAATTTTCCAGCTCCAGCAATCAGCCCCAGCATTTT. Translation: CASSEFSSSSNQPQHF.

The rearrangement links TRBV3-1 to TRBJ1-5; D might be TRBD1 (5 bases). The CDR3 contains 15 residues. The V gene lost 2 bases and the J gene lost 7 bases, with 15 bases spanning the gap. Germline assignment: CDR1 LGHDT and CDR2 YNNKEL (reference sequence). As DNA, the CDR3 is TGTGCCAGCAGCCAATTACATGGGGCAGGCCAGCCCCAGCATTTT. This codes for CASSQLHGAGQPQHF.

The V and J genes are TRBV12-5 and TRBJ1-1, with a weak D call TRBD1 (5 bases). Deletions cut 3 bases from V and 2 bases from J, with 7 bases between. This CDR3 comprises 13 residues. Per the germline V gene, CDR1 is LGHNT and CDR2 is FRNRAP. CDR3 residues: CASGFGGNTEAFF. In DNA, the CDR3 is TGTGCTAGTGGTTTTGGGGGTAACACTGAAGCTTTCTTT.

This clonotype turned up a few times. V is TRBV20-1 and J is TRBJ1-5; D uncertain. Per germline, CDR1 DFQATT and CDR2 SNEGSKA (reference sequence). V lost 6 bases, J lost 6 bases, and 12 bases lay in between. CDR3 length: 12 residues. The CDR3 spells CSARRSGQPQHF. For the CDR3, the DNA is TGCAGTGCGAGGCGATCGGGTCAGCCCCAGCATTTT.

This clonotype was seen only a few times. The chain links TRBV3-1 to TRBJ1-1; TRBD1 is a possible D gene (6 bases). The V end was cut by 5 bases, the J end by 6 bases, with 19 bases between. The CDR3 has 15 amino acids. Germline V gene data show CDR1 as LGHDT and CDR2 as YNNKEL (reference sequence). CDR3 nucleotide sequence: TGTGCCAGCAGCTCCACGACAGGAAGGGTCTCTGAAGCTTTCTTT. Its translation: CASSSTTGRVSEAFF. The variable domain in full, with the rest retrieved from reference TRBV3-1 and TRBJ1-1, is DTAVSQTPKYLVTQMGNDKSIKCEQNLGHDTMYWYKQDSKKFLKIMFSYNNKELIINETVPNRFSPKSPDKAHLNLHINSLELGDSAVYFCASSSTTGRVSEAFFGQGTRLTVV.

This clonotype was seen more than once but under ten times. The V call is TRBV7-8, the J call TRBJ1-5; unclear D gene. This CDR3 is built from 15 residues. Germline V CDR1 and CDR2: SGHVS, FQNEAQ. Trimming shortened V by 4 bases and J by 2 bases, and 12 bases separated the two germline ends. The CDR3 sequence is CASSSRRVGNQPQHF. CDR3 bases: TGTGCCAGCAGCTCCAGGCGAGTGGGCAATCAGCCCCAGCATTTT.

This clonotype was seen more than once but under ten times. The chain links TRBV3-1 to TRBJ1-5; D remains ambiguous. The V gene's germline CDR1 is LGHDT and CDR2 YNNKEL (reference sequence). The CDR3 sequence is 16 residues long. V shed 0 bases and J shed 2 bases, with 11 bases lying between them. This CDR3 is CASSQDISGGNQPQHF. Here the CDR3 DNA reads TGTGCCAGCAGCCAAGATATTTCCGGCGGCAATCAGCCCCAGCATTTT.

The CDR3, as DNA: TGTGCCAGCAGCCCCGGTCGGTCCGGGGAGCTGTTTTTT. This codes for CASSPGRSGELFF. The V and J genes are TRBV7-3 and TRBJ2-2; the D is unclear. V was cut by 5 bases and J by 6 bases, with 10 bases left in between. The CDR3 consists of 13 residues. Germline lookup yields CDR1 SGHTA and CDR2 FQGTGA.

This clonotype has only a few counts. The rearrangement uses TRBV18 and TRBJ1-1; TRBD1 is a possible D gene (5 bases). The CDR3 has 16 residues. V was trimmed by 3 bases and J by 1 base, leaving 15 bases between them. Germline CDR1 and CDR2: KGHSH and LQKENI. In DNA, the CDR3 is TGTGCCAGCTCACCTCTCGGCATTACAGGGAACACTGAAGCTTTCTTT. Translating it yields CASSPLGITGNTEAFF.

The chain joins TRBV5-4 to TRBJ1-2; a weak D match, TRBD1 (5 bases). In germline, CDR1 is SGHNT, CDR2 YYREEE (reference sequence). V was shortened by 4 bases and J by 8 bases, with 12 bases between the two germline ends. CDR3 size: 12 residues. CDR3 protein: CASSLGLLGYTF. Here the CDR3 DNA reads TGTGCCAGCAGCCTGGGACTCTTGGGCTACACCTTC. The variable domain in full, completed from reference TRBV5-4 and TRBJ1-2, reads ETGVTQSPTHLIKTRGQQVTLRCSSQSGHNTVSWYQQALGQGPQFIFQYYREEENGRGNFPPRFSGLQFPNYSSELNVNALELDDSALYLCASSLGLLGYTFGSGTRLTVV.

As regards this clonotype: Germline and junction disagree at one end, which may indicate a read error. DNA of the CDR3: TGTGCCAGCAGTACAGGGTTCTATGGCTACGCCTTC. This gives the protein CASSTGFYGYAF. The chain uses TRBV12-3 or TRBV12-4 and TRBJ1-2; maybe TRBD1 (6 bases). CDR3 length: 12 residues.

The chain employs TRBV12-5 and TRBJ2-2; the match to TRBD2 covers 11 bases. Losses at the gene ends were 0 bases for V and 9 bases for J; bases not matched to a gene: 6. Germline assignment: CDR1 LGHNT and CDR2 FRNRAP. The CDR3 loop spans 16 amino acids. CDR3 nucleotide sequence: TGTGCTAGTGGTTTGGTTTCTAGCGGGAGGTCTTGGGAGCTGTTTTTT. Protein sequence: CASGLVSSGRSWELFF.

V usage is TRBV5-1 and J usage is TRBJ1-1; no definite D call. The V and J ends lost 0 bases and 1 base respectively, with 7 bases between them. The CDR3 consists of 14 residues. The V gene's germline CDR1 is SGHRS and CDR2 YFSETQ. The CDR3 loop is CASSLEARNTEAFF. The CDR3 nucleotides read TGCGCCAGCAGCTTGGAAGCTCGGAACACTGAAGCTTTCTTT.

This clonotype was counted many times. The gene calls are TRBV3-1 and TRBJ1-1, with D possibly matching TRBD1 (6 bases). V was shortened by 0 bases and J by 1 base, with 15 bases between the two germline ends. CDR1 is LGHDT and CDR2 is YNNKEL in the germline V gene (reference sequence). The CDR3 contains 17 residues. CDR3 in DNA: TGTGCCAGCAGCCAAGAGCTCTCCACAGGGCCGAACACTGAAGCTTTCTTT. Amino acid sequence: CASSQELSTGPNTEAFF. Full variable domain (rest looked up from reference TRBV3-1 and TRBJ1-1): DTAVSQTPKYLVTQMGNDKSIKCEQNLGHDTMYWYKQDSKKFLKIMFSYNNKELIINETVPNRFSPKSPDKAHLNLHINSLELGDSAVYFCASSQELSTGPNTEAFFGQGTRLTVV.

Concerning this clonotype: At one end the junction does not follow the germline gene, possibly because of a read error. This chain connects TRBV20-1 to TRBJ1-1, with TRBD1 identical over 7 bases. Germline V gives CDR1 DFQATT, CDR2 SNEGSKA (reference sequence). The CDR3 covers 12 residues. DNA of the CDR3: TGCAGGGCAGGGGGTAGGAACACTGAAACTTTCTTT. Protein product: CRAGGRNTETFF.

The chain is built from TRBV6-5 and TRBJ2-5; 7 nucleotides match TRBD1. This CDR3 is 14 amino acids long. The germline CDR1 and CDR2 sequences are MNHEY and SVGAGI. With V trimmed by 3 bases and J by 2 bases, 3 bases remained unmatched. Here the CDR3 DNA reads TGTGCCAGCAGTTATCGACAGGGACAAGAGACCCAGTACTTC. Its translation is CASSYRQGQETQYF.

The rearrangement joins TRBV20-1 to TRBJ1-6; D gene unclear. Germline CDR1 DFQATT, CDR2 SNEGSKA (reference sequence). The CDR3 spans 14 residues. Trimming cost V 3 bases and J 1 base, with 7 bases left between them. CDR3 protein: CSASSGSYNSPLHF. DNA for the CDR3: TGCAGTGCTAGTTCAGGTTCCTATAATTCACCCCTCCACTTT.